These 29 T cell receptor beta chains were sequenced from one sample in a study of identifying expanded T cells in peripheral blood. Sequenced by immunoSEQ multiplex PCR; TCRdb stores in-frame clones only, minus some. Of about 94,000 clones in the sample, roughly 90% were seen once. Sequencing used blood. These receptors all stem from a person aged 18 to 70 in good health.

V is TRBV6-6 and J is TRBJ2-5; 12 positions agree with TRBD1. The DNA matches TRBJ2-7 better at its end, which makes the J call doubtful. CDR3 length: 15 residues. The V gene's germline CDR1 is MNHNY and CDR2 SVGAGI (reference sequence). In nucleotides, the CDR3 is TGTGCCAGCAGAACCGGGACAGGGGGCCAGAACGAGCAGTACTTC. It specifies CASRTGTGGQNEQYF.

This clone was recorded only once. The chain's CDR3 is CASSNPFPNYGYTF. As DNA, the CDR3 is TGTGCCAGCAGCAACCCTTTTCCTAACTATGGCTACACCTTC. The genes are TRBV21-1 and TRBJ1-2. TRBV21-1 is a pseudogene. The CDR3 spans 14 residues.

This clone has more than one count but fewer than ten. This chain connects TRBV29-1 to TRBJ2-1; maybe TRBD2 (5 bases). Looked up from germline, CDR1 is SQVTM and CDR2 is ANQGSEA. Between the trimmed V and J ends, which lost 8 bases and 0 bases, there was a span of 11 bases. The CDR3 runs 13 residues. This CDR3 is CSSSEGSYNEQFF. CDR3 DNA: TGCAGCTCGTCAGAGGGCTCCTACAATGAGCAGTTCTTC.

The V gene is TRBV18, the J gene TRBJ2-3; 8 bases match TRBD1. V was clipped by 5 bases and J by 0 bases; unmatched bases: 10. In germline, CDR1 is KGHSH, CDR2 LQKENI. The CDR3 spans 17 residues. The CDR3 sequence is CASSSGQGYHSTDTQYF. The CDR3 nucleotides read TGTGCCAGCTCATCCGGACAGGGTTACCATAGCACAGATACGCAGTATTTT.

J is TRBJ2-1 and V is TRBV7-9, with 8 positions matching TRBD2. V lost 1 base and J lost 0; bases outside the gene matches: 2. The CDR3 covers 16 residues. Germline CDR1 and CDR2: SEHNR and FQNEAQ (reference sequence). Here the CDR3 DNA reads TGTGCCAGCAGCTTAGTAGCGGGGATCTCCTACAATGAGCAGTTCTTC. Residues: CASSLVAGISYNEQFF.

The gene calls are TRBV5-5 and TRBJ2-5; D possibly corresponds to TRBD1 (6 bases). The germline gives CDR1 SGHKS, CDR2 YYEKEE (reference sequence). Trimming stripped 4 bases from V and 5 bases from J, with 15 bases between. The CDR3 is 14 amino acids. This CDR3 is CASSLVGQSETQYF. Here the CDR3 DNA reads TGTGCCAGCAGCCTGGTGGGACAAAGCGAGACCCAGTACTTC.

The V and J genes are TRBV6-6 and TRBJ2-5; D is unclear. This CDR3 comprises 11 residues. Germline-derived CDR1 and CDR2 are MNHNY and SVGAGI (reference sequence). Trimming removed 6 bases at V and 1 base at J, with 3 bases between. This CDR3 is CASSTQETQYF. The DNA for the CDR3 is TGTGCCAGCAGCACCCAAGAGACCCAGTACTTC.

This chain links TRBV2 with TRBJ2-3; D perhaps matches TRBD2 (6 bases). Germline CDR1 and CDR2: SNHLY and FYNNEI. V shed 7 bases and J shed 0 bases, with 11 bases lying between them. CDR3 length: 14 residues. This CDR3 is CASMAGSSTDTQYF. CDR3 bases: TGTGCCAGCATGGCGGGGTCAAGCACAGATACGCAGTATTTT.

V gene TRBV7-6 combines with J gene TRBJ1-1, with no clear D. This CDR3 has 15 residues. Germline V gene lookup returns CDR1 SGHVS and CDR2 FNYEAQ. With 1 base removed from V and 1 base from J, the gap between germline ends came to 10 bases. Here the CDR3 DNA reads TGTGCCAGCAGCTTAGGGGTCCAACCGAACACTGAAGCTTTCTTT. It specifies CASSLGVQPNTEAFF.

This chain connects TRBV2 to TRBJ2-1; 12 bases align to TRBD2. With V trimmed by 2 bases and J by 6 bases, 14 bases remained unmatched. Per germline, CDR1 SNHLY and CDR2 FYNNEI. CDR3 length: 19 amino acids. As DNA, the CDR3 is TGTGCCAGCAGTGAACTAGCGGGGGGGCTGGTACGACTTCGCAATGAGCAGTTCTTC. Its translation: CASSELAGGLVRLRNEQFF.

This clone was recorded a few times. The chain carries TRBV29-1 and TRBJ2-7; no reliable D call. There are 14 residues in the CDR3. The V end was cut by 0 bases, the J end by 0 bases, with 9 bases between. The germline gives CDR1 SQVTM, CDR2 ANQGSEA. The CDR3 DNA reads TGCAGCGTTGAAGAGACCCGGAGCTCCTACGAGCAGTACTTC. Translated, it gives CSVEETRSSYEQYF.

This clone turned up a few times. The chain is built from TRBV19 and TRBJ1-4; D call uncertain. The CDR3 covers 19 residues. Trimming removed 0 bases at V and 8 bases at J, with 25 bases between. Germline V gives CDR1 LNHDA, CDR2 SQIVND (reference sequence). CDR3 sequence: CASSIENYGRARSSEKLFF. Written as DNA, the CDR3 is TGTGCCAGTAGTATAGAGAACTATGGAAGGGCGCGGTCCTCCGAAAAACTGTTTTTT.

This clone was seen only once. The rearrangement links TRBV6-5 to TRBJ2-5; D call uncertain. In germline, CDR1 is MNHEY, CDR2 SVGAGI. CDR3 length: 16 residues. The V and J ends lost 0 bases and 0 bases respectively, with 11 bases between them. The DNA for the CDR3 is TGTGCCAGCAGTTACTCGTACCGGTCGTACCAAGAGACCCAGTACTTC. The encoded protein is CASSYSYRSYQETQYF.

This clone has more than one count but fewer than ten. V and J are TRBV5-1 and TRBJ1-6; 10 bases line up with TRBD1. V was clipped by 4 bases and J by 7 bases; unmatched bases: 8. The CDR3 is 16 residues long. Per germline, CDR1 SGHRS and CDR2 YFSETQ. The CDR3 DNA sequence: TGCGCCAGCAGCGGACGGACAGGGGGTTACAATTCACCCCTCCACTTT. This encodes CASSGRTGGYNSPLHF.

The chain couples TRBV9 to TRBJ1-5; TRBD1 might be the D (5 bases). The CDR3 covers 13 residues. Trimming removed 4 bases at V and 4 bases at J, with 9 bases between. CDR1 is SGDLS, CDR2 YYNGEE, per germline. The CDR3: CASSPDSNQPQHF. The CDR3 bases are TGTGCCAGCAGCCCTGACAGTAATCAGCCCCAGCATTTT.

Note on this clone: The identical CDR3 is also encoded by other nucleotide sequences in the sample. The chain has TRBV4-1 and TRBJ1-5; 9 bases match TRBD1. Germline assignment: CDR1 MGHRA and CDR2 YSYEKL. The CDR3 has 14 residues. V lost 1 base and J lost 7; bases outside the gene matches: 2. The CDR3 loop reads CASSQVQGAQPQHF. For the CDR3, the DNA is TGCGCCAGCAGCCAAGTACAGGGGGCCCAGCCCCAGCATTTT.

J is TRBJ1-5 and V is TRBV7-2; perhaps TRBD1 as D (5 bases). V was shortened by 1 base and J by 5 bases, with 9 bases between the two germline ends. The CDR3 has 14 amino acids. Germline V gene sequence: CDR1 SGHTA, CDR2 FQGNSA. CDR3 in DNA: TGTGCCAGCAGCTTAGGGCAGGGACATCAGCCCCAGCATTTT. Protein sequence: CASSLGQGHQPQHF. Based on the CDR3 plus reference TRBV7-2 and TRBJ1-5, the full variable domain is GAGVSQSPSNKVTEKGKDVELRCDPISGHTALYWYRQSLGQGLEFLIYFQGNSAPDKSGLPSDRFSAERTGGSVSTLTIQRTQQEDSAVYLCASSLGQGHQPQHFGDGTRLSIL.

The rearrangement links TRBV19 to TRBJ1-3; D is possibly TRBD1 (6 bases). V was cut by 5 bases and J by 0 bases, with 11 bases left in between. The CDR3 is 15 residues long. Germline V gene data show CDR1 as LNHDA and CDR2 as SQIVND (reference sequence). For the CDR3, the DNA is TGTGCCAGTAGTTTGGACAGATACTCTGGAAACACCATATATTTT. Amino acids: CASSLDRYSGNTIYF.

The chain uses TRBV6-5 and TRBJ2-5; 7 nucleotides agree with TRBD1. V was clipped by 8 bases and J by 2 bases; unmatched bases: 2. This CDR3 contains 12 residues. Germline V gives CDR1 MNHEY, CDR2 SVGAGI. DNA for the CDR3: TGTGCCAGCGCGGACAGGCAAGAGACCCAGTACTTC. This sequence encodes CASADRQETQYF.

V and J are TRBV7-6 and TRBJ2-7; 11 nucleotides agree with TRBD1. V was clipped by 5 bases and J by 4 bases; unmatched bases: 4. Germline V lookup: CDR1 SGHVS, CDR2 FNYEAQ. The CDR3 totals 14 residues. The CDR3 sequence: CASSLGDRGYEQYF. CDR3 coding DNA: TGTGCCAGCAGCCTGGGGGACAGGGGGTACGAGCAGTACTTC.

J is TRBJ1-4 and V is TRBV2, with D perhaps TRBD1 (5 bases). The CDR3 length is 13 residues. Germline V gene lookup returns CDR1 SNHLY and CDR2 FYNNEI. V dropped 4 bases and J dropped 8 bases, with 11 bases sitting between them. CDR3 loop: CASSVREGEKLFF. CDR3 nucleotide sequence: TGTGCCAGCAGTGTCAGGGAAGGCGAAAAACTGTTTTTT.

The rearrangement uses TRBV19 and TRBJ1-2, with 7 bases identical to TRBD1. CDR3 size: 16 residues. Germline V gene sequence: CDR1 LNHDA, CDR2 SQIVND (reference sequence). Losses at the gene ends were 4 bases for V and 4 bases for J; bases not matched to a gene: 12. Here the CDR3 reads CASSKTNRPGGYGYTF. The CDR3 bases are TGTGCCAGTAGTAAGACGAACAGGCCAGGGGGCTATGGCTACACCTTC. Together with reference TRBV19 and TRBJ1-2, the CDR3 gives the full variable domain: DGGITQSPKYLFRKEGQNVTLSCEQNLNHDAMYWYRQDPGQGLRLIYYSQIVNDFQKGDIAEGYSVSREKKESFPLTVTSAQKNPTAFYLCASSKTNRPGGYGYTFGSGTRLTVV.

Details on this clone: The identical CDR3 is also encoded by other nucleotide sequences in the sample. The chain has TRBV6-5 and TRBJ1-1; D remains unclear. Looked up from germline, CDR1 is MNHEY and CDR2 is SVGAGI. The germline V and J ends were trimmed by 0 bases and 4 bases, with 6 bases remaining between them. The CDR3 extends over 13 amino acids. This CDR3 is CASSYSRTTEAFF. In DNA form, the CDR3 reads TGTGCCAGCAGTTACTCCAGGACCACTGAAGCTTTCTTT.

This clone was seen once. The CDR3 is CASGRPGTMNTEAFF. CDR3 nucleotide sequence: TGTGCCAGCGGCCGCCCCGGGACAATGAACACTGAAGCTTTCTTT. The rearrangement uses TRBV28 and TRBJ1-1; tentative D call: TRBD1 (6 bases). The CDR3 runs 15 residues. Per germline, CDR1 MDHEN and CDR2 SYDVKM. The V end lost 8 bases, the J end lost 0 bases, and 16 bases lay between the germline ends.

This clone was counted once. CDR3 protein: CASQSRGLGEKLFF. The CDR3 coding sequence is TGTGCCAGCCAATCCAGGGGGCTCGGGGAAAAACTGTTTTTT. V usage is TRBV6-1 and J usage is TRBJ1-4; 8 bases map to TRBD1. This CDR3 has 14 amino acids. In germline, CDR1 is MNHNS, CDR2 SASEGT. V dropped 8 bases and J dropped 8; count of bases not matched to a gene: 10.

This clone appeared once. This CDR3 is CASSLVYNEQFF. The CDR3 DNA sequence: TGTGCCAGCAGCTTAGTTTACAATGAGCAGTTCTTC. The chain is built from TRBV7-8 and TRBJ2-1; D gene unclear. V lost 1 base, J lost 4 bases, and 2 bases lay in between. The germline CDR1 and CDR2 sequences are SGHVS and FQNEAQ. CDR3 length: 12 amino acids. Based on the CDR3 plus reference TRBV7-8 and TRBJ2-1, the full variable domain is GAGVSQSPRYKVAKRGQDVALRCDPISGHVSLFWYQQALGQGPEFLTYFQNEAQLDKSGLPSDRFFAERPEGSVSTLKIQRTQQEDSAVYLCASSLVYNEQFFGPGTRLTVL.

This chain uses TRBV13 with TRBJ2-2, with D hard to call. CDR3 length: 12 amino acids. The V and J ends lost 5 bases and 3 bases respectively, with 4 bases between them. The germline CDR1 and CDR2 sequences are PRHDT and FYEKMQ (reference sequence). This chain's CDR3 is CASSVDTGELFF. Written as DNA, the CDR3 is TGTGCCAGCAGCGTGGACACCGGGGAGCTGTTTTTT.

This chain joins TRBV6-5 and TRBJ1-5; the D gene is possibly TRBD1 (5 bases). The CDR3 has 14 residues. Germline V lookup: CDR1 MNHEY, CDR2 SVGAGI. Trimming cost V 2 bases and J 2 bases, with 7 bases left between them. CDR3 sequence: CASSYRDGNQPQHF. CDR3 coding DNA: TGTGCCAGCAGTTACCGGGACGGCAATCAGCCCCAGCATTTT.

The V gene is TRBV30, the J gene TRBJ2-3; 11 bases map to TRBD2. The CDR3 runs 14 residues. Germline-derived CDR1 and CDR2 are GTSNPN and SVGIG (reference sequence). With V trimmed by 7 bases and J by 6 bases, 9 bases remained unmatched. The CDR3 reads CAFGLAGGRDTQYF. The CDR3 coding sequence is TGTGCCTTTGGGCTAGCGGGGGGTAGGGATACGCAGTATTTT.